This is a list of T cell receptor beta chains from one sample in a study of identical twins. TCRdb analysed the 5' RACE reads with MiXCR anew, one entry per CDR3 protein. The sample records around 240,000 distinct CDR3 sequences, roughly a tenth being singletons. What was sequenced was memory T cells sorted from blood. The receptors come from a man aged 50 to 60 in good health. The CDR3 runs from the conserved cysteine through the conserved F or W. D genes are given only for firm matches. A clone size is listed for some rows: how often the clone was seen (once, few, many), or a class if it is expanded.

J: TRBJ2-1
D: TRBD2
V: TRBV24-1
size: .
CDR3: CATSDPGGGNYNEQFF
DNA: TGTGCCACCAGTGATCCTGGGGGGGGGAACTACAATGAGCAGTTCTTC

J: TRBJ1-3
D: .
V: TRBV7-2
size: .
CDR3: CASSLGWGASSGNTIYF
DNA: TGTGCCAGCAGCTTAGGATGGGGGGCTTCCTCTGGAAACACCATATATTTT

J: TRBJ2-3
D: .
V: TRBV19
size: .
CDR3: CASSIDHLTDTQYF
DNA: TGTGCCAGTAGTATAGATCATCTAACAGATACGCAGTATTTT

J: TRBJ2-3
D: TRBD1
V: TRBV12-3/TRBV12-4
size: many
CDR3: CASTETGFADTQYF
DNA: TGTGCCAGCACGGAGACAGGGTTTGCAGATACGCAGTATTTT

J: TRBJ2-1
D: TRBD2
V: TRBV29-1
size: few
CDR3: CSATSGVYNEQFF
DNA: TGCAGCGCAACTAGCGGGGTATACAATGAGCAGTTCTTC

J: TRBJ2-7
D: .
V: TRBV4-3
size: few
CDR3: CASSQDYGYEQYF
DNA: TGCGCCAGCAGCCAAGACTATGGATACGAGCAGTACTTC

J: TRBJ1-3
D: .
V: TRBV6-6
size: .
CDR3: CAISSGNTIYF
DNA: TGTGCCATCTCGTCGGGAAACACCATATATTTT

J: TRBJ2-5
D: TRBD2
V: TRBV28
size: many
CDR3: CASTLAGGFQETQYF
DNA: TGTGCCAGCACTCTAGCGGGGGGGTTCCAAGAGACCCAGTACTTC

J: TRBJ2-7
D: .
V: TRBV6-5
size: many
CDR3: CASSRQGLEQYF
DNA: TGTGCCAGCAGCCGCCAGGGGCTCGAGCAGTACTTC

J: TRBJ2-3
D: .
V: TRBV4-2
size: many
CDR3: CASSQDWDTQYF
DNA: TGTGCCAGCAGCCAAGATTGGGATACGCAGTATTTT

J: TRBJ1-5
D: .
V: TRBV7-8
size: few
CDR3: CASSRQAGSGQPQHF
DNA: TGTGCCAGCAGCCGACAAGCGGGCTCAGGGCAGCCCCAGCATTTT

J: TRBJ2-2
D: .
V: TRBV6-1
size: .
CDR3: CASSATGRWAGELFF
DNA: TGTGCCAGCAGCGCCACAGGGAGGTGGGCCGGGGAGCTGTTTTTT

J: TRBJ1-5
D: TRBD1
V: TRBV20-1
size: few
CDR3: CSARVGTGNQPQHF
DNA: TGCAGTGCTAGGGTCGGGACAGGTAATCAGCCCCAGCATTTT

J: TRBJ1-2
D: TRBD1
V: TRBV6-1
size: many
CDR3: CASSKLLTGVSYGYTF
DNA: TGTGCCAGCAGCAAATTATTGACAGGGGTATCCTATGGCTACACCTTC

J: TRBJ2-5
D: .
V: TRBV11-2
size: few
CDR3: CASSTGHQETQYF
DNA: TGTGCCAGCAGCACGGGACACCAAGAGACCCAGTACTTC

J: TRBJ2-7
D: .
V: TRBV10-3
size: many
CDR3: CAISVLGTLSYEQYF
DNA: TGTGCCATCAGTGTGTTAGGCACACTCTCCTACGAGCAGTACTTC

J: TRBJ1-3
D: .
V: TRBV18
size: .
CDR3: CASSVLQGSGNTIYF
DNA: TGTGCCAGCTCAGTCCTACAGGGTTCTGGAAACACCATATATTTT

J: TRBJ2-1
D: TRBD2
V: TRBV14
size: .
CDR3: CASRQTSGGANEQFF
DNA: TGTGCCAGCAGACAGACTAGCGGGGGGGCAAATGAGCAGTTCTTC

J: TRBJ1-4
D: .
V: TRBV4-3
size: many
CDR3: CASSQDLKGNEKLFF
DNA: TGCGCCAGCAGCCAAGATTTAAAGGGAAATGAAAAACTGTTTTTT

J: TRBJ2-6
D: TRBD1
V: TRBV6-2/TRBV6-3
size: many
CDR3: CAISPGQGAPGANVLTF
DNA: TGTGCCATCTCTCCGGGACAGGGGGCGCCTGGGGCCAACGTCCTGACTTTC

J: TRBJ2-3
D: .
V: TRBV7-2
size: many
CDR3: CASSLQTGWMDTQYF
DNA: TGTGCCAGCAGCCTCCAGACAGGTTGGATGGATACGCAGTATTTT

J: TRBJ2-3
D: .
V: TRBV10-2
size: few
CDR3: CASSEDRFSTDTQYF
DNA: TGCGCCAGCAGCGAAGACAGGTTCAGCACAGATACGCAGTATTTT

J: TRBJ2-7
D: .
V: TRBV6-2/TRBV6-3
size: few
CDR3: CASSWGHYEQYF
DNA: TGTGCCAGCAGTTGGGGACACTACGAGCAGTACTTC

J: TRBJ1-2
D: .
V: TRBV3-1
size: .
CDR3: CASSQDRRASYGYTF
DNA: TGTGCCAGCAGCCAAGATCGTCGGGCCAGCTATGGCTACACCTTC

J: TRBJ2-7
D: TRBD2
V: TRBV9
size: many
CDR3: CASSVATLEREGRCEQYF
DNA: TGTGCCAGCAGCGTAGCAACCCTCGAGCGGGAGGGCCGGTGCGAGCAGTACTTC

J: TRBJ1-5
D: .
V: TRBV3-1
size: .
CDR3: CASSQAGNQPQHF
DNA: TGTGCCAGCAGCCAAGCAGGAAATCAGCCCCAGCATTTT

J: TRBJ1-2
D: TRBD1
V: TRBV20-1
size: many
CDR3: CSASPRGGSLYGYTF
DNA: TGCAGTGCTAGTCCCCGAGGGGGCAGCCTCTATGGCTACACCTTC

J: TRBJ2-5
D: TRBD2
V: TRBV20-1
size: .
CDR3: CSASGTSATQETQYF
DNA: TGCAGTGCTTCAGGGACTAGCGCGACCCAAGAGACCCAGTACTTC

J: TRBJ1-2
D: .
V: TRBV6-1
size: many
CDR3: CASSVGTNYGYTF
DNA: TGTGCCAGCAGCGTAGGGACTAACTATGGCTACACCTTC

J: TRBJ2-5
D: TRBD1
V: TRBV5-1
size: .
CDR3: CASSLGDRVGETQYF
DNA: TGCGCCAGCAGCTTGGGGGACAGGGTTGGAGAGACCCAGTACTTC

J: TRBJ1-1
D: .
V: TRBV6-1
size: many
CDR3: CASMSEGGLEAFF
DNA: TGTGCCAGCATGTCAGAAGGTGGACTAGAAGCTTTCTTT

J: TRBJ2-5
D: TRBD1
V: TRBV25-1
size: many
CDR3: CASSEGQDSYQETQYF
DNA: TGTGCCAGCAGTGAAGGACAGGATAGCTATCAAGAGACCCAGTACTTC

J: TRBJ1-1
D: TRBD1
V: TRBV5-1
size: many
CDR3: CASRQTRGDTEAFF
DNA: TGCGCCAGCAGACAAACCAGGGGGGACACTGAAGCTTTCTTT

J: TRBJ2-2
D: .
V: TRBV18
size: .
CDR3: CASSPLQGNTGELFF
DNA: TGTGCCAGCTCACCACTGCAGGGTAACACCGGGGAGCTGTTTTTT

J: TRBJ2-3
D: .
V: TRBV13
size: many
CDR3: CASSSQKLSQRVFTDTQYF
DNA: TGTGCCAGCAGCTCACAGAAACTCAGCCAAAGGGTTTTTACAGATACGCAGTATTTT

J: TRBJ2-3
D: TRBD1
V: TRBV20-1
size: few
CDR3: CSARDVGTGRTDTQYF
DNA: TGCAGTGCTAGAGATGTGGGGACAGGACGCACAGATACGCAGTATTTT

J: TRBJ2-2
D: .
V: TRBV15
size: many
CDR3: CATKEGLVTGELFF
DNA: TGTGCCACCAAAGAGGGGCTCGTCACCGGGGAGCTGTTTTTT

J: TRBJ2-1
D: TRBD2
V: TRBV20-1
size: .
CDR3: CSARDLLAGGPYSYNEQFF
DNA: TGCAGTGCTAGAGATTTGCTAGCGGGAGGGCCATACTCCTACAATGAGCAGTTCTTC

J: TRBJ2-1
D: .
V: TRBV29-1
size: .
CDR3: CSVVTWNSYNEQFF
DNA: TGCAGCGTTGTTACTTGGAACTCCTACAATGAGCAGTTCTTC

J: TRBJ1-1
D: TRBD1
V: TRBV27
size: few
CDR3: CASSFSTGGFEAFF
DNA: TGTGCCAGCAGTTTTTCGACAGGGGGCTTTGAAGCTTTCTTT

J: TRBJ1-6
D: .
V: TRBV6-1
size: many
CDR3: CASRPTDSSYNSPLHF
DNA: TGTGCCAGCAGACCGACGGATAGCTCCTATAATTCACCCCTCCACTTT

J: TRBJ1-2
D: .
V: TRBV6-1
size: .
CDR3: CASSESWSALYGYTF
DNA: TGTGCCAGCAGTGAGTCCTGGTCTGCTCTTTATGGCTACACCTTC

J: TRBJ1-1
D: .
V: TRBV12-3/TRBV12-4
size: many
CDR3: CASSLMWGGTEAFF
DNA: TGTGCCAGCAGTTTAATGTGGGGTGGCACTGAAGCTTTCTTT

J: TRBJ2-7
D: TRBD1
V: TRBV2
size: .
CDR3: CASSGGQGDKEQYF
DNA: TGTGCCAGCAGTGGGGGACAGGGGGACAAGGAGCAGTACTTC

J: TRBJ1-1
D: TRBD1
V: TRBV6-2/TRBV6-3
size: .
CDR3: CASSDRGPEAFF
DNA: TGTGCCAGCAGCGACAGGGGACCTGAAGCTTTCTTT

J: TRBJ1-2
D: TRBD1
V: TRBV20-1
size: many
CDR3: CSARKAGGSFGYTF
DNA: TGCAGTGCTCGTAAAGCAGGGGGATCTTTTGGCTACACCTTC

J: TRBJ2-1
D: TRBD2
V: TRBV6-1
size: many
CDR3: CASNKRASGREQFF
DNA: TGTGCCAGCAACAAGAGGGCCAGCGGGAGAGAGCAGTTCTTC

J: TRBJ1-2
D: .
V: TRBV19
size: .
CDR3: CASSIGVRGYTF
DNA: TGTGCCAGTAGTATAGGGGTTCGAGGCTACACCTTC